These T cell receptor beta chains were read from a single sample in a study of tumor-infiltrating lymphocytes in localized non-small cell lung cancer. Assay: immunoSEQ multiplex PCR; the TCRdb copy retains only in-frame clones and omits some. In the table there are approximately 12,000 clones, roughly two thirds of which are singletons. Sample: lung tumor tissue. Every receptor here comes from a human donor with non-small cell lung cancer. Each CDR3 is given with its conserved first and last residue. D genes are given only for firm matches. Size values are once, few and many counts, or a class for expanded clones, and some rows have none.

TRBD1,TRBJ1-1,TRBV19,NA,TGTGCCAGTAGTGCCGCAGGGGGCACTGAAGCTTTCTTT,CASSAAGGTEAFF
NA,TRBJ2-1,TRBV7-2,NA,TGTGCCAGCAGCTTATCAATGAGGAATGAGCAGTTCTTC,CASSLSMRNEQFF
NA,TRBJ2-2,TRBV2,NA,TGTGCCAGCAGTGTGACCGCCGCGGGCACCGGGGAGCTGTTTTTT,CASSVTAAGTGELFF
NA,TRBJ2-3,TRBV29-1,NA,TGCAGCGTCAGCCCGGGACTCCTACCCGACTTCACAGATACGCAGTATTTT,CSVSPGLLPDFTDTQYF
TRBD1,TRBJ1-1,TRBV11-2,NA,TGTGCCAGCAGCACCGGGACAGGGCTTAACACTGAAGCTTTCTTT,CASSTGTGLNTEAFF
NA,TRBJ2-1,TRBV27,NA,TGTGCCAGCAGTCCTCAGACTAGTAATGAGCAGTTCTTC,CASSPQTSNEQFF
TRBD1,TRBJ1-2,TRBV5-6,NA,TGTGCCAGCAGCACGGGACAGGGGACCTATGGCTACACCTTC,CASSTGQGTYGYTF
NA,TRBJ2-3,TRBV7-3,NA,TGTGCCAGCAGCTCGATGGGGACCACCACAGATACGCAGTATTTT,CASSSMGTTTDTQYF
NA,TRBJ2-5,TRBV4-2,NA,TGTGCCAGCAGCTTGGTGGCAGGGGTCGAGACCCAGTACTTC,CASSLVAGVETQYF
NA,TRBJ2-1,TRBV30,NA,TGTGCCTGGGGGCACGACAATGAGCAGTTCTTC,CAWGHDNEQFF
NA,TRBJ1-2,TRBV5-8,NA,TGTGCCAGCAGCTTCAATGGCTACACCTTC,CASSFNGYTF
TRBD1,TRBJ1-6,TRBV15,NA,TGTGCCAGTCGACAGGGAAATTCACCCCTCCACTTT,CASRQGNSPLHF
TRBD1,TRBJ2-6,TRBV10-3,once,TGTGCCATCAGTGAGTCAAGAGGGGGACAGGGTCTCTCTGGGGCCAACGTCCTGACTTTC,CAISESRGGQGLSGANVLTF
NA,TRBJ1-4,TRBV18,NA,TGTGCCAGCTCACCACCGTCGGGACATACAGGAGAAAAACTGTTTTTT,CASSPPSGHTGEKLFF
NA,TRBJ2-7,TRBV7-6,NA,TGTGCCAGCAGCTTAGCGTCCGCACCGAGCTCCTACGAGCAGTACTTC,CASSLASAPSSYEQYF
NA,TRBJ2-3,TRBV5-1,NA,TGCGCCAGCAGCTTGGATCCGGATACGCAGTATTTT,CASSLDPDTQYF
NA,TRBJ1-5,TRBV2,medium-sized,TGTGCCAGCAGTGAAGGTATGGGTTTGCAGCCCCAGCATTTT,CASSEGMGLQPQHF
NA,TRBJ1-5,TRBV19,NA,TGTGCCAGTAGTATCAGCGATCAGGGGATAAGGGATCAGCCCCAGCATTTT,CASSISDQGIRDQPQHF
TRBD2,TRBJ2-1,TRBV30,NA,TGTGCCTGGAGCGGCGGGGGGGCCAGGAATGAGCAGTTCTTC,CAWSGGGARNEQFF
NA,TRBJ2-7,TRBV5-8,few,TGTGCCAGCAGCCCAGACCGGGTCTCAAATGGGACGGGCGAGCAGTACTTC,CASSPDRVSNGTGEQYF
NA,TRBJ1-4,TRBV9,NA,TGTGCCAGCAGCGTAAGGCCGGTAGCAACTAATGAAAAACTGTTTTTT,CASSVRPVATNEKLFF
NA,TRBJ1-2,TRBV5-5,once,TGTGCCAGCAGCCGACAAGAAGGCGGCTACACCTTC,CASSRQEGGYTF
NA,TRBJ2-5,TRBV5-1,NA,TGCGCCAGCAGGGATGGGACTTCTGTGGTTGAGACCCAGTACTTC,CASRDGTSVVETQYF
NA,TRBJ1-2,TRBV7-3,NA,TGTGCCAGCAGCTTAAGGGCAGGGGATGGCTACACCTTC,CASSLRAGDGYTF
NA,TRBJ1-5,TRBV19,NA,TGTGCCAGTAGTATAGAGCCTCGTATCCCCCAGCATTTT,CASSIEPRIPQHF
TRBD1,TRBJ2-7,TRBV7-2,NA,TGTGCCAGCAGCTCCGGACAGGGCGCAGCCTACGAGCAGTACTTC,CASSSGQGAAYEQYF
NA,TRBJ1-1,TRBV10-3,few,TGTGCCATCAGTGAGAGGGGGGACACTGAAGCTTTCTTT,CAISERGDTEAFF
NA,TRBJ2-7,TRBV5-6,once,TGTGCCAGCAGCCAGGAAGAAGCAGATCATTGTTTC,CASSQEEADHCF
NA,TRBJ2-2,TRBV7-2,NA,TGTGCCAGCCGCCGGGGGGCCGCCACCGGGGAGCTGTTTTTT,CASRRGAATGELFF
NA,TRBJ1-2,TRBV14,NA,TGTGCCAGCAGCCAAGAACAAGGGGCCTACACCTTC,CASSQEQGAYTF
NA,TRBJ2-1,TRBV5-1,once,TGCGCCAGCAGCATCCAGCGGCTGGGAGGTGAGCAGTTCTTC,CASSIQRLGGEQFF
NA,TRBJ1-5,TRBV5-5,few,TGTGCCAGCAGCTTGGATAGGGCGGGTTATGTGCCCCAGCATTTT,CASSLDRAGYVPQHF
NA,TRBJ2-1,TRBV27,NA,TGTGCCAGCAGTTCCATAGCTGGAACCTACAATGAGCAGTTCTTC,CASSSIAGTYNEQFF
TRBD1,TRBJ2-7,TRBV29-1,NA,TGCAGCGTTGAGGTAGGACAGGGGCTGGGTCTAGGCGAGCAGTACTTC,CSVEVGQGLGLGEQYF
NA,TRBJ2-1,TRBV15,NA,TGTGCCACCAGCACCTTGGGGGGTGAGCAGTTCTTC,CATSTLGGEQFF
NA,TRBJ1-1,TRBV29-1,few,TGCAGCCCCGTTGAGCGTTTCGGGGGCTTCGAAGCTTTCTTT,CSPVERFGGFEAFF
TRBD2,TRBJ2-1,TRBV9,NA,TGTGCCAGCAGCATCGGGACTAGCGGGGGGGCCAATGAGCAGTTCTTC,CASSIGTSGGANEQFF
TRBD1,TRBJ1-2,TRBV10-2,NA,TGCGCCAGCAGGGCCGGACAGGGGCAGAACTATGGCTACACCTTC,CASRAGQGQNYGYTF
NA,TRBJ2-7,TRBV20-1,NA,TGCAGTGCGGCTCAAGTAGCGGAGCAGTACTTC,CSAAQVAEQYF
NA,TRBJ2-3,TRBV2,once,TGTGCCAGCATACGATCTCTAGCTCGCGGCACAGATACGCAGTATTTT,CASIRSLARGTDTQYF
TRBD1,TRBJ1-4,TRBV10-1,few,TGCGCCAGCAGTGAGTCGACGGGACAGAATGAAAAACTGTTTTTT,CASSESTGQNEKLFF
NA,TRBJ2-2,TRBV10-2,NA,TGCGCCAGCAGTGAAGGGTGGGCCGGGGAGCTGTTTTTT,CASSEGWAGELFF
NA,TRBJ1-3,TRBV6-5,NA,TGTGCCAGCAGTTACTCCGCTGTCGGAAACACCATATATTTT,CASSYSAVGNTIYF
NA,TRBJ1-5,TRBV19,NA,TGTGCCAGTAGTATTGGCGGGGGAAGGCAGCCCCAGCATTTT,CASSIGGGRQPQHF
NA,TRBJ1-2,TRBV6-1,medium-sized,TGTGCCAGCAGTGGGGGGTCTAACTATGGCTACACCTTC,CASSGGSNYGYTF
NA,TRBJ2-7,TRBV7-9,NA,TGTGCCAGCAGGGGTAAAGGGGCTGCCTACGAGCAGTACTTC,CASRGKGAAYEQYF
NA,TRBJ2-6,TRBV19,once,TGTGCCAGTAGTATAGATACCCCTCGGCAGGGCTCTGGGGCCAACGTCCTGACTTTC,CASSIDTPRQGSGANVLTF
NA,TRBJ1-1,TRBV5-1,NA,TGCGCCAGCAGCTTGGGTTTTCGGAACACTGAAGCTTTCTTT,CASSLGFRNTEAFF
TRBD1,TRBJ2-7,TRBV7-9,NA,TGTGCCAGCAGCCACAGGGGATCCTACGAGCAGTACTTC,CASSHRGSYEQYF
NA,TRBJ1-6,TRBV7-3,NA,TGTGCCAGCAGCCCCCCCGAGGCCCCAGCCCTCCACTTT,CASSPPEAPALHF
TRBD1,TRBJ2-7,TRBV6-5,NA,TGTGCCAGCAGGACAGGGCTGGGCGAGCAGTACTTC,CASRTGLGEQYF
NA,TRBJ1-3,TRBV7-9,NA,TGTGCCAGCAGCTTAGTTTTCGAGGACAGCTACTCTGGAAACACCATATATTTT,CASSLVFEDSYSGNTIYF